This T cell receptor beta chain was recorded in a study of blood T cell repertoires in COVID-19. Germline CDR1 is SGHTA and CDR2 is FQGNSA. The CDR3 has 12 residues. The V segment lost 5 bases and the J segment 10 bases; nucleotides outside the gene matches: 5. Individuals aged about 18 to 89 years were recruited from 24 US areas. The assay was immunoSEQ multiplex PCR, and TCRdb's table has in-frame clones only and misses some. Among approximately 470,000 clones listed, 87% were seen once. The table lists this clone with a few counts. This rearrangement joins TRBV7-2 to TRBJ2-7, with TRBD1 identical over 10 bases. The sequence was collected from a woman aged 18-29 years who had recovered from COVID-19. Sample: PBMCs or T cells enriched from blood (not recorded which). The CDR3 is CASSPTGGGQYF. In DNA, the CDR3 is TGTGCCAGCAGCCCGACAGGGGGCGGCCAGTACTTC. Full variable domain (outside the CDR3, taken from reference TRBV7-2 and TRBJ2-7): GAGVSQSPSNKVTEKGKDVELRCDPISGHTALYWYRQSLGQGLEFLIYFQGNSAPDKSGLPSDRFSAERTGGSVSTLTIQRTQQEDSAVYLCASSPTGGGQYFGPGTRLTVT.